This entry lists 5 T cell receptor beta chains sequenced from one sample in a study of blood T cell repertoires in COVID-19. Data came from immunoSEQ multiplex PCR; TCRdb stores just in-frame clones and leaves some out. The table lists approximately 350,000 clones, around nine tenths of them singletons, with around 7.9% in the top ten. Sequenced: peripheral blood. These receptors were obtained from a woman between 70 and 85 years old with COVID-19, enrolled during active disease.

J is TRBJ2-1 and V is TRBV5-5; 9 nucleotides line up with TRBD2. The CDR3 has 15 amino acids. The germline V gene has CDR1 SGHKS and CDR2 YYEKEE (reference sequence). With 4 bases clipped from V and 4 bases from J, the junction kept 6 bases outside the gene matches. Here the CDR3 reads CASSLSGGSYNEQFF. CDR3 in DNA: TGTGCCAGCAGCCTAAGCGGGGGGTCGTACAATGAGCAGTTCTTC. The full variable domain, completed using reference TRBV5-5 and TRBJ2-1, is DAGVTQSPTHLIKTRGQQVTLRCSPISGHKSVSWYQQVLGQGPQFIFQYYEKEERGRGNFPDRFSARQFPNYSSELNVNALLLGDSALYLCASSLSGGSYNEQFFGPGTRLTVL.

This chain links TRBV5-1 with TRBJ2-2; TRBD1 agrees at 10 bases. Germline values: CDR1 SGHRS, CDR2 YFSETQ. Losses at the gene ends were 3 bases for V and 7 bases for J; bases not matched to a gene: 6. The CDR3 totals 15 residues. CDR3 loop: CASSSGTGVFGELFF. In DNA form, the CDR3 reads TGCGCCAGCAGCTCCGGGACAGGGGTGTTCGGGGAGCTGTTTTTT.

The CDR3 DNA reads as TGTGCCAGTAGCATGGACAGAAGTCCTGGAAACACCATATATTTT. Encoded protein: CASSMDRSPGNTIYF. This chain connects TRBV19 to TRBJ1-3, with D possibly TRBD1 on 6 matching bases. From germline, CDR1 is LNHDA and CDR2 SQIVND (reference sequence). The CDR3 is 15 amino acids. The V gene lost 6 bases and the J gene lost 2 bases, with 14 bases spanning the gap.

The V and J genes are TRBV2 and TRBJ2-3, with D possibly matching TRBD2 (6 bases). The CDR3 loop spans 15 amino acids. Germline V CDR1 and CDR2: SNHLY, FYNNEI. V lost 6 bases and J 3 bases, leaving 16 bases between the germline ends. For the CDR3, the DNA is TGTGCCAGCAGGCACGGGGGAGTTGGGACAGATACGCAGTATTTT. Its translation: CASRHGGVGTDTQYF.

This chain joins TRBV7-8 and TRBJ1-2; possibly TRBD1 for D (6 bases). Looked up from germline, CDR1 is SGHVS and CDR2 is FQNEAQ. V gave up 2 bases and J gave up 6 bases, with 13 bases separating them. This CDR3 has 14 amino acids. The CDR3 DNA follows: TGTGCCAGCAGCTTAAAAAGGACAGTAGATGGCTACACCTTC. Protein product: CASSLKRTVDGYTF. The full variable domain, in which reference TRBV7-8 and TRBJ1-2 provide the parts outside the CDR3, is GAGVSQSPRYKVAKRGQDVALRCDPISGHVSLFWYQQALGQGPEFLTYFQNEAQLDKSGLPSDRFFAERPEGSVSTLKIQRTQQEDSAVYLCASSLKRTVDGYTFGSGTRLTVV.